What follows are 25 T cell receptor beta chains derived from one specimen sequenced in a study of technical replicates of blood from a few donors. The method was immunoSEQ multiplex PCR; TCRdb's version includes in-frame clones alone and lacks a portion of them. The sample has tens of thousands of clones; nearly 97% are singletons. Sequencing was carried out using T cells isolated from PBMCs. These receptors all stem from a human donor in good health.

The CDR3 nucleotides are TGTGCCAGTAGTATTAGCCAGAGCAATCAGCCCCAGCATTTT. Protein product: CASSISQSNQPQHF. This chain uses TRBV19 with TRBJ1-5; D is unclear. The CDR3 has 14 residues. Germline-derived CDR1 and CDR2 are LNHDA and SQIVND (reference sequence). V gave up 3 bases and J gave up 1 base, with 7 bases separating them.

There are a few counts of this clone. CDR3 nucleotides: TGTGCCAGCAGCCAGATAAGTCAAGAGACCCAGTACTTC. Its translation is CASSQISQETQYF. V gene TRBV11-3 combines with J gene TRBJ2-5, with D uncertain. Germline V gene sequence: CDR1 SGHNT, CDR2 YENEEA. The CDR3 length is 13 residues. V dropped 5 bases and J dropped 2 bases, with 9 bases sitting between them.

CDR3 sequence: CASSPGQLQTQYF. The CDR3, as DNA: TGTGCCAGTAGCCCGGGACAGCTCCAGACCCAGTACTTC. The genes are TRBV19 and TRBJ2-5, with 7 positions matching TRBD1. Trimming cost V 6 bases and J 6 bases; bases outside gene matches: 7. Per the germline V gene, CDR1 is LNHDA and CDR2 is SQIVND (reference sequence). The CDR3 is 13 residues long.

The DNA for the CDR3 is TGTGCCAGTAGTGATTCTTCCCTGACGGCGAGGGCTGGCTACACCTTC. Amino acid sequence: CASSDSSLTARAGYTF. This rearrangement joins TRBV19 to TRBJ1-2; D remains ambiguous. Germline CDR1 reads LNHDA; CDR2 reads SQIVND (reference sequence). The CDR3 contains 16 residues. V was shortened by 5 bases and J by 7 bases, with 23 bases between the two germline ends.

The chain couples TRBV19 to TRBJ2-7; 7 nucleotides agree with TRBD2. Trimming took 3 bases from V and 6 from J; bases not matched to a gene: 5. CDR1 is LNHDA and CDR2 is SQIVND in the germline V gene (reference sequence). The CDR3 is made up of 13 amino acids. CDR3: CASSIKLAGEQYF. The CDR3 DNA is TGTGCCAGTAGTATTAAGTTAGCGGGCGAGCAGTACTTC.

This clone was detected once. The rearrangement uses TRBV4-1 and TRBJ2-5; 11 nucleotides agree with TRBD2. Looked up from germline, CDR1 is MGHRA and CDR2 is YSYEKL. V was clipped by 4 bases and J by 3 bases; unmatched bases: 1. CDR3 length: 14 residues. CDR3 region: CASSRGLAEETQYF. Here the CDR3 DNA reads TGCGCCAGCAGCCGGGGACTAGCGGAAGAGACCCAGTACTTC.

V gene TRBV5-4 combines with J gene TRBJ2-5; perhaps TRBD1 as D (6 bases). Per the germline V gene, CDR1 is SGHNT and CDR2 is YYREEE (reference sequence). Trimming shortened V by 0 bases and J by 2 bases, and 14 bases separated the two germline ends. The CDR3 totals 16 residues. The CDR3 loop is CASSLEQGTNQETQYF. The DNA for the CDR3 is TGTGCCAGCAGCTTGGAACAGGGAACCAATCAAGAGACCCAGTACTTC.

The gene calls are TRBV2 and TRBJ2-2, with 16 bases aligning to TRBD2. Germline loops: CDR1 SNHLY, CDR2 FYNNEI. The CDR3 is made up of 18 amino acids. After removal of 5 bases from V and 4 bases from J, the junction contained 7 bases not matched to a gene. The CDR3 sequence is CASSRGTSGGGGTGELFF. CDR3 nucleotide sequence: TGTGCCAGCAGTCGCGGGACTAGCGGGGGGGGAGGCACCGGGGAGCTGTTTTTT.

This rearrangement joins TRBV19 to TRBJ1-1; perhaps TRBD1 as D (5 bases). Germline CDR1 and CDR2: LNHDA and SQIVND (reference sequence). V was pared by 1 base and J by 5 bases, with 11 bases between. The CDR3 is 14 amino acids. CDR3 bases: TGTGCCAGTAGTATAGTAGCGGGGGGGACTGAAGCTTTCTTT. Its translation is CASSIVAGGTEAFF.

CDR3 loop: CASSMDRGFGAQYF. The CDR3 coding sequence is TGTGCCAGCAGTATGGACAGGGGTTTTGGGGCCCAGTACTTC. The V and J genes are TRBV27 and TRBJ2-5, with 9 nucleotides matching TRBD1. The CDR3 sequence is 14 residues long. J lost 9 bases, V lost 5 bases, and 10 bases had no gene match. The germline CDR1 and CDR2 sequences are MNHEY and SMNVEV (reference sequence).

Concerning this clone: At one of its ends the junction is not consistent with the germline gene, which may arise from a read error. The rearrangement uses TRBV6-1 and TRBJ1-1, with D unresolved. The CDR3 loop spans 8 amino acids. The germline CDR1 and CDR2 sequences are MNHNS and SASEGT. DNA of the CDR3: TGTGCCAGCAGTCTTCACTTATTT. Translation: CASSLHLF.

This chain uses TRBV5-1 with TRBJ2-7; 9 positions agree with TRBD2. V shed 3 bases, J shed 1 base, and the junction held 2 bases outside the gene matches. Germline V lookup: CDR1 SGHRS, CDR2 YFSETQ. This CDR3 region has 14 residues. CDR3 DNA: TGCGCCAGCAGCTGGCGGGGGGGTTCCTACGAGCAGTACTTC. Translating it yields CASSWRGGSYEQYF.

This chain connects TRBV5-1 to TRBJ2-7; TRBD2 matches 7 bases. CDR1 is SGHRS and CDR2 is YFSETQ in the germline V gene. The CDR3 covers 18 residues. Trimming at V came to 1 base and at J to 6 bases, leaving 19 bases not matched to a gene. The DNA of the CDR3 is TGCGCCAGCAGCTTGTTTGGGGACGCGAGGGAGGGATCTCCCGAGCAGTACTTC. It translates to CASSLFGDAREGSPEQYF.

V and J are TRBV19 and TRBJ1-5; no clear D gene. The germline V and J ends were trimmed by 4 bases and 2 bases, with 6 bases remaining between them. This CDR3 is 13 amino acids long. Germline loops: CDR1 LNHDA, CDR2 SQIVND (reference sequence). This CDR3 reads CASSRLGNQPQHF. DNA for the CDR3: TGTGCCAGTAGTAGACTGGGCAATCAGCCCCAGCATTTT.

This clone was detected once. This chain connects TRBV5-1 to TRBJ1-1, with a possible D match to TRBD1 (5 bases). The CDR3 spans 15 residues. Looked up from germline, CDR1 is SGHRS and CDR2 is YFSETQ. Deletions cut 4 bases from V and 6 bases from J, with 19 bases between. The CDR3 DNA is TGCGCCAGCAGCCCGGTTCCCCGCAGGGCTTCTGAAGCTTTCTTT. Its protein is CASSPVPRRASEAFF. Looking up the rest from reference TRBV5-1 and TRBJ1-1 gives the full variable domain: KAGVTQTPRYLIKTRGQQVTLSCSPISGHRSVSWYQQTPGQGLQFLFEYFSETQRNKGNFPGRFSGRQFSNSRSEMNVSTLELGDSALYLCASSPVPRRASEAFFGQGTRLTVV.

In this sample, this clone turned up once. The chain employs TRBV18 and TRBJ2-2; 10 bases are shared with TRBD2. Germline CDR1 KGHSH, CDR2 LQKENI. The CDR3 extends over 16 amino acids. V lost 6 bases to trimming and J lost 3 bases; unmatched junction nucleotides: 7. As DNA, the CDR3 is TGTGCCAGCTCGTTCGTAGCGGGGGGAGACACCGGGGAGCTGTTTTTT. It codes for CASSFVAGGDTGELFF.

This clone was seen only a few times. The chain has TRBV25-1 and TRBJ1-1; 7 bases agree with TRBD1. V shed 6 bases and J 3 bases; nucleotides not matched to a gene: 10. Germline V CDR1 and CDR2: MGHDK, SYGVNS. The CDR3 sequence is 15 residues long. The CDR3 DNA reads as TGTGCCAGCAGGACGTGGGCAGGGGGACACACTGAAGCTTTCTTT. This translates into CASRTWAGGHTEAFF.

The rearrangement uses TRBV4-1 and TRBJ2-3; D may be TRBD2 (6 bases). The germline gives CDR1 MGHRA, CDR2 YSYEKL. V was cut by 4 bases and J by 2 bases, with 16 bases left in between. CDR3 size: 16 residues. This CDR3 reads CASSLLPGGFTDTQYF. Written as DNA, the CDR3 is TGCGCCAGCAGCCTATTACCCGGGGGATTCACAGATACGCAGTATTTT.

The chain carries TRBV19 and TRBJ1-5, with a tentative D call TRBD1 (6 bases). V dropped 6 bases and J dropped 7 bases, with 16 bases sitting between them. This CDR3 comprises 14 residues. Looked up from germline, CDR1 is LNHDA and CDR2 is SQIVND (reference sequence). CDR3 nucleotides: TGTGCCAGTAGCGCGGACAGTGCTAAACAGCCCCAGCATTTT. Translated, it gives CASSADSAKQPQHF.

Only one count was recorded for this clone. The chain recombines TRBV5-6 with TRBJ1-2, with TRBD1 as a possible D gene (6 bases). The V gene lost 4 bases and the J gene lost 4 bases, with 17 bases spanning the gap. The CDR3 has 15 residues. Germline CDR1 and CDR2: SGHDT and YYEEEE. The CDR3, as DNA: TGTGCCAGCAGCCCTAGGGGGGAGGGCCTCTATGGCTACACCTTC. Its translation: CASSPRGEGLYGYTF.

The chain uses TRBV7-6 and TRBJ2-7, with D possibly TRBD1 on 5 matching bases. Trimming removed 6 bases from V and 2 bases from J, with 11 bases in between. This CDR3 comprises 13 residues. From germline, CDR1 is SGHVS and CDR2 FNYEAQ. CDR3 bases: TGTGCCAGCAGTCCGACAGACACCTACGAGCAGTACTTC. It yields the protein CASSPTDTYEQYF.

CDR3 residues: CAGPRGGIDNEQFF. The DNA of the CDR3 is TGTGCCGGACCCCGGGGTGGGATCGACAATGAGCAGTTCTTC. The V and J genes are TRBV7-9 and TRBJ2-1; D is perhaps TRBD2 (5 bases). Germline V gives CDR1 SEHNR, CDR2 FQNEAQ (reference sequence). V was clipped by 11 bases and J by 5 bases, with 19 bases between them. The CDR3 covers 14 residues.

This clone appeared once. The V gene is TRBV4-1, the J gene TRBJ2-3, with 7 bases matching TRBD2. The germline gives CDR1 MGHRA, CDR2 YSYEKL. CDR3 size: 15 residues. The trim removed 1 base at V and 1 base at J, leaving 2 bases unmatched. The CDR3 DNA reads as TGCGCCAGCAGCCAAGGGGACTACGGCACAGATACGCAGTATTTT. It codes for CASSQGDYGTDTQYF.

This clone appeared once. This chain links TRBV2 with TRBJ2-3, with 7 bases identical to TRBD1. Germline CDR1 and CDR2: SNHLY and FYNNEI. CDR3 length equals 14 residues. The ends lost 1 base at V and 4 bases at J; junction bases unmatched: 2. The CDR3, as DNA: TGTGCCAGCAGTGAAGACAGGGGAGCAGATACGCAGTATTTT. Translating it yields CASSEDRGADTQYF.

The chain uses TRBV5-1 and TRBJ2-1, with 9 nucleotides matching TRBD1. With V trimmed by 5 bases and J by 6 bases, 9 bases remained unmatched. The CDR3 consists of 15 residues. Looked up from germline, CDR1 is SGHRS and CDR2 is YFSETQ. CDR3 sequence (DNA): TGCGCCAGCAGGCAAACAGGGGGCGTAATCAATGAGCAGTTCTTC. Translated: CASRQTGGVINEQFF. Looking up the rest from reference TRBV5-1 and TRBJ2-1 gives the full variable domain: KAGVTQTPRYLIKTRGQQVTLSCSPISGHRSVSWYQQTPGQGLQFLFEYFSETQRNKGNFPGRFSGRQFSNSRSEMNVSTLELGDSALYLCASRQTGGVINEQFFGPGTRLTVL.